This T cell receptor beta chain was recovered during a study of CD8+CD57+ T cells in acquired aplastic anemia. For the study at large: The study obtained 10 million to 12 million reads on average for CD4+ cells from healthy donors. The study's findings and limits: The CD8+ Simpson's diversity of patients and controls was not significantly different.

There are 17 residues in the CDR3. The germline V gene has CDR1 LNHNV and CDR2 YYDKDF (reference sequence). The V segment lost 1 base and the J segment 0 bases; nucleotides outside the gene matches: 6. The study profiled TCR beta VDJ and CDR3 using genomic DNA as template. TCRdb reanalysed the reads using MiXCR and keeps one entry per CDR3 protein. The sample has around 150,000 distinct CDR3 sequences, about 40% seen once. On this clonotype itself: The antigen remains unidentified.

The chain employs TRBV15 and TRBJ2-1; 7 nucleotides line up with TRBD1. Source material: sorted CD4+, CD8+, or CD8+CD57+ T cells (not recorded which) from PBMCs. The receptor comes from a human donor in good health, serving as a control. CDR3 sequence: CATSRGTYRGSYNEQFF. CDR3 sequence (DNA): TGTGCCACCAGCAGAGGAACCTACAGGGGCTCCTACAATGAGCAGTTCTTC.